This T cell receptor (beta chain) was sequenced for a study of cytomegalovirus exposure and HLA in healthy donors (TCRdb year 2017). With respect to the entire study: According to an earlier analysis of a few hundred of the donors, some 180 million T cells yielded 90 million to 140 million unique TCR beta sequences and about 280 Gb of sequence data. Approximately 300 gigabases of sequencing data and some 85 million unique TCR sequences were included in an early release covering about 620 HLA-typed donors. The genetic ancestry cluster associated with self-reported Caucasian donors included about 81% of the approximately 410 genotyped donors. The study aimed to test whether cataloging public T cell receptors could reveal signatures of past pathogen exposure. Using immunosequencing, the study profiled T cell repertoires from around 680 subjects and related those repertoires to cytomegalovirus serostatus. Besides the first cohort of around 670 subjects, a separate validation cohort made up of 90 to 150 different subjects was used. To predict cytomegalovirus infection status, the study brought together high-throughput TCR immunosequencing, statistical association of individual TCRs with disease status, and machine learning. A later analysis re-examined previously published TCR beta repertoires from hundreds of donors and added high-resolution HLA genotyping to investigate patterns of TCR occurrence. Rather than drawing on any new phenotypic data, the later analysis identified candidate immune exposures from TCR beta sequences and the way those sequences occurred across donors. An earlier analysis of 500 to 650 of the donors applied high-throughput TCR beta sequencing to assess whether each TCR beta V gene segment acted as functional or pseudogenic. Alongside the repertoire data, information on donor age, sex, ethnicity and CMV serostatus was compiled. A later genetic analysis took genome-wide SNP genotypes for about 55% of the 666 donors and used that subset as a discovery cohort. Every discovery cohort repertoire had been produced on one sequencing platform. Both class I and class II loci were covered by HLA typing, at four-digit resolution. The number of typed donors differed by locus: roughly 629-640 for A, B, C, DRB1 and DQB1; approximately 540 for DQA1; roughly 600 for DPA1; and roughly 490 for DPB1. Because of strong linkage in the cohort, roughly five DR-DQ haplotypes were treated as single units for association and clustering. Among roughly 370 genotyped donors of the cohort, an average of approximately 230,000 unique TCR beta nucleotide sequences were sequenced per donor, approximately 20% of them non-productive. Study-level results and caveats: Presence/absence analyses assumed roughly uniform sequencing depth across donors, an assumption that may not hold. The cohort was sequenced for TCR beta chains only, and without alpha or paired-chain data the features that could be detected were limited. A total of fewer than 200 TCR beta chains were listed by the study as associated with cytomegalovirus. The 87-base-pair reads could not distinguish some IMGT-functional V segments, including TRBV6-2 and TRBV6-3, so those segments were excluded. Because HLA typing was missing for some donors at each locus, association tests included only the typed subset. The classifier was reported to diagnose cytomegalovirus status with high specificity and sensitivity in both the original cohort and the validation cohort. While some public TCRs were present in many individuals, most TCR sequences turned up only very rarely across donors. A later analysis found that most CMV-associated TCR beta chains appeared HLA-restricted, with HLA associations seemingly driven largely by CMV exposure. A later analysis reported that several top co-occurrence clusters appeared linked to parvovirus B19, influenza, CMV and Epstein-Barr virus. Linkage disequilibrium might explain the correlated functional status among segregating V segments, but an unknown experimental factor could not be excluded. A further reported finding was that TCR beta sequences accurately predicted the HLA-A and HLA-B alleles for most subjects in the first cohort. In vitro tests confirmed that a few of the cytomegalovirus-associated TCR beta chains recognize cytomegalovirus antigens. Strong co-occurrence of HLA alleles, especially DR and DQ, made assigning TCR associations to individual alleles difficult. CMV serostatus was the only immune exposure information available for the cohort. It was suggested by the authors that the approach could potentially be generalized to other disease states and immunological phenotypes. In a later analysis, 16,951 TCR beta sequences were associated with specific HLA alleles at a false discovery rate of 0.05. Seventeen rarely observed V segments, including chromosome 9 orphons, were excluded from the earlier analysis of several hundred of the donors because counts were too low. In a later genetic analysis, a missense DCLRE1C variant was associated with V-gene and J-gene trimming of TCR beta chains, and the association was replicated in an independent cohort. In a later analysis, HLA-associated TCR beta chains showed more clonal expansion and lower generation probabilities than non-associated chains that were equally common. A cluster of highly shared sequence variants was judged likely to represent a technical artifact of the sequencing pipeline. In an earlier analysis of some 500 of the donors, most TCR beta V segments were observed in productive rearrangements about 87% or about 30% of the time, broadly matching IMGT annotations. In a later analysis, TCR association rates were found to vary across HLA loci, with the most associated TCRs seen for DRB1 alleles and the fewest for HLA-C alleles. According to a later genetic analysis, donors in an Asian-associated ancestry cluster had fewer N-insertions in productive TCRs than the approximately 700-donor mean.

Library preparation employed the immunoSEQ multiplex PCR assay. For the multiplex PCR, a mixture combining 60 forward primers for TCR Vbeta segments and 13 reverse primers for TCR Jbeta segments was used. Amplification of the CDR3 region of rearranged TCR beta genes was performed with a multiplex PCR assay on genomic DNA. On the Illumina HiSeq System, the amplified TCR beta libraries were sequenced as 87-base-pair reads. The study's own analysis went as follows. Across the 500 to 750 repertoires, a later analysis counted 75 million to 90 million unique TCR beta chains, 9 million to 14 million of which were shared by at least two donors. Raw reads were error-corrected and collapsed into unique sequences by a nearest-neighbor algorithm in which closely related sequences were merged to remove PCR and sequencing errors. To assign V, D and J gene segments, CDR3 sequences were aligned to IMGT reference sequences. For a sequence to be retained, at least a six-nucleotide match to both a V gene segment and a J gene segment was required. A rearrangement was called productive if the CDR3 had no stop codons and remained in frame with V and J, and every other rearrangement was called non-productive. Following IMGT convention, CDR3 was defined as the stretch from the second conserved V-encoded cysteine up to the conserved J-encoded phenylalanine. The earlier analysis of about 500 of the donors excluded sequences that lacked an unambiguous match to a single V gene segment. An earlier analysis of under 750 of the donors called V segments functional above 56.7% productive rearrangements and segregating when the between-donor standard deviation exceeded 5%. To diagnose cytomegalovirus status from the catalog of TCR beta chain sequences, a statistical classification framework was built. A later analysis assigned V and J genes by comparing TCR nucleotide sequences with IMGT/GENE-DB human TR gene sequences. The TCRdist pipeline was used in a later analysis to assign CDR3 sequences and most-parsimonious VDJ recombination scenarios. In a later analysis, each TCR beta chain was defined by its CDR3 amino acid sequence together with its V-gene family, and reads lacking a unique V-gene family were excluded. As a way to deal with suspected cross-contamination and a sequencing artifact, a later analysis dropped 450 to 700 nucleotide sequences that were highly shared and had low generation probability. A later analysis calculated a clonal expansion index for each public chain from normalized within-repertoire ranks of inferred template counts. Generation probabilities in a later analysis came from a VDJ recombination model fitted to out-of-frame rearrangements, and those results were checked against IGoR. In a later analysis, hypergeometric tests were used to score TCR-TCR, TCR-HLA and TCR-CMV co-occurrence, with a repertoire-size bias correction applied to TCR pairs. False discovery rates were estimated in a later analysis by permuting HLA or CMV assignments 20 times. In a later analysis, co-occurring TCRs were grouped using DBSCAN, with TCRdist sequence similarity added in when clustering inside HLA-allele-positive subsets. Co-occurrence clustering excluded repertoires with fewer than 30,000 or more than 120,000 public chains, plus five with anomalous nucleotide sharing. TCRdb mirrors the immuneACCESS table, restricted to in-frame sequences. Some clones are absent from its copies; in checked studies, under half trace to an unresolved V gene, and the reason for the others is unknown. That table supplies the V and J calls and clone size; D and trimming were determined from the DNA. The sample yields 150,000 to 200,000 clones; 65% to 90% were counted once. Approximately 2% of the sample belongs to the ten largest clones.

Only one count was recorded for this clone. Its antigen is still unknown. No per-base quality is available; no much larger clone lies one base away. V lost 2 bases and J lost 3 bases; the stretch between them is 14 bases long. The germline V gene gives CDR1 as SNHLY and CDR2 as FYNNEI. Its CDR3 holds 15 amino acids, cysteine through phenylalanine. The only DNA kept is the CDR3, 45 bases in frame from the first base. The cohort comprised 666 healthy bone marrow donors. At the time of sampling, all cohort members were nominally healthy, though unrecorded immune exposures were likely present. The donor tested CMV seronegative and was one of the 352 seronegative cohort members. Every donor gave a peripheral blood sample, and the peripheral blood mononuclear cells from that sample were used for TCR beta sequencing. The Qiagen DNeasy Blood Extraction Kit was used to extract genomic DNA from the blood cell samples.

The clonotype originates from a young woman in good health and CMV-seronegative. This chain is built from TRBV2 and TRBJ2-7; TRBD2 is a weak D gene call, 7 bases matching. The sequenced material came from PBMCs. At the DNA level, the sequence is TGTGCCAGCAGTGAACGGTGGGGGGGGCTCTACGAGCAGTACTTC. The encoded protein is CASSERWGGLYEQYF.